The 3 T cell receptor beta chains presented below share a single source sample, sequenced in a study of cytomegalovirus exposure and HLA in healthy donors. PCR was performed using 60 Vbeta and 13 Jbeta primers. Here immunoSEQ multiplex PCR was the method, and the copy in TCRdb shows in-frame clones only, minus some. This sample yields about 180,000 clones, of which just under 85% are seen a single time; around 4.8% belongs to the top ten. Sequenced sample: PBMCs. These receptors were taken from a girl between 10 and 17 years old in good health and CMV-seropositive.

This chain uses TRBV7-9 with TRBJ2-3; 8 bases line up with TRBD2. This CDR3 has 13 amino acids. Germline CDR1 SEHNR, CDR2 FQNEAQ (reference sequence). The ends lost 8 bases at V and 6 bases at J; junction bases unmatched: 7. This CDR3 reads CASGHGREDTQYF. The CDR3 coding sequence is TGTGCCAGCGGTCACGGGAGGGAGGATACGCAGTATTTT. The complete variable domain, with remaining parts taken from reference TRBV7-9 and TRBJ2-3, reads DTGVSQNPRHKITKRGQNVTFRCDPISEHNRLYWYRQTLGQGPEFLTYFQNEAQLEKSRLLSDRFSAERPKGSFSTLEIQRTEQGDSAMYLCASGHGREDTQYFGPGTRLTVL.

The chain combines TRBV9 with TRBJ1-1; 7 bases are a match to TRBD1. The CDR3 contains 14 residues. V shed 4 bases, J shed 5 bases, and the junction held 8 bases outside the gene matches. Germline V gene data show CDR1 as SGDLS and CDR2 as YYNGEE. The DNA of the CDR3 is TGTGCCAGCAGCTTCTCCGACAGGGTTACTGAAGCTTTCTTT. This translates into CASSFSDRVTEAFF.

V is TRBV7-9 and J is TRBJ1-1, with 8 nucleotides matching TRBD1. V trimming: 3 bases; J trimming: 0 bases; junction bases outside the gene matches: 3. Germline V CDR1 and CDR2: SEHNR, FQNEAQ (reference sequence). CDR3 length: 15 amino acids. The chain's CDR3 is CASSFPGGMNTEAFF. CDR3 bases: TGTGCCAGCAGCTTTCCAGGGGGCATGAACACTGAAGCTTTCTTT. The whole variable domain, filled in from reference TRBV7-9 and TRBJ1-1, reads DTGVSQNPRHKITKRGQNVTFRCDPISEHNRLYWYRQTLGQGPEFLTYFQNEAQLEKSRLLSDRFSAERPKGSFSTLEIQRTEQGDSAMYLCASSFPGGMNTEAFFGQGTRLTVV.